This T cell receptor beta chain was sequenced for a study of prognosis after radiotherapy for stage I lung cancer (dated by TCRdb to 2020 to 2023). In the study overall: Over 15 stage I NSCLC patients were enrolled in Nanjing, China, between 2018 and January 2019. Of the enrolled patients, some 15 had newly diagnosed primary stage I lung tumors, while a few had oligometastatic NSCLC following surgical resection of the primary tumor. Every patient was regarded as medically inoperable, because of comorbidities in over ten cases and refusal of surgery in 7 cases. The cohort included approximately 13 men and 5 or 6 women, with a median age of approximately 75 years and a range of roughly 53 to 90 years. On tumor histology, fewer than 15 patients had adenocarcinoma and several had squamous cell carcinoma. SBRT was given in 3 to 5 fractions with a biologically effective dose of at least 100 Gy, using image-guided IMRT or VMAT. In every patient, SBRT was given without any concurrent therapy. Distant metastases were developed by four of the 19 patients after SBRT, at a median of 7 months, whereas no significant progression was observed in the other 15 patients. Peripheral blood TCR beta repertoires were profiled in stage I NSCLC patients before and after stereotactic body radiotherapy, and the study then linked these repertoires to distant failure. The study sequenced approximately 40 blood samples from 20 or so patients, one before and one after SBRT per patient. The paper as a whole reports these results and caveats: Post-SBRT Shannon entropy and its change from baseline were lower in patients who developed distant metastases; baseline Shannon entropy was not associated with metastases. Whether the expanded TCR clones were tumor-specific was not determined. Limitations of the study included a small cohort and short follow-up, and the study findings need independent validation. A decrease in unique TCR clone counts was observed after SBRT (median approximately 9,800 before versus several thousand after; Wilcoxon paired P=0.011). TRBV and TRBJ usage frequencies reportedly differed by metastasis status, in two V genes at baseline and in eight to ten V and two J genes after SBRT. All reported P values were unadjusted for multiple comparisons.

Two rounds of multiplex PCR were used to amplify the TCR beta CDR3 region from genomic DNA. In the first PCR round, primers specific to each TRBV and TRBJ gene were used, and the primer sequences were filed in Chinese patent CN105087789A. Universal primers were used in the second round of PCR. The Roche High Pure PCR Template Preparation Kit was used to extract genomic DNA from frozen PBMCs. The libraries underwent paired-end sequencing with 151 bp reads on an Illumina HiSeq 3000. In the paper's pipeline: CutAdapt was used to discard raw reads that did not contain the multiplex PCR primer sequences. Using PEAR, the high-quality paired reads were merged into contigs. By aligning each contig to reference sequences, MiXCR assigned the TRB V, D and J gene segments to that contig. To remove sequencing errors, CDR3 sequences were clustered according to base quality and sequence similarity. Shannon entropy normalized by the natural log of productive TCR sequence number was used as the measure of diversity. Clonality was computed as one minus the ratio of Shannon entropy to the natural log of the number of unique clonotypes. The Youden index of ROC curves was used to select progression-free survival cut-offs for repertoire metrics, and analyses were performed in R 3.5.3. TCRdb redid the processing of the public reads, applying fastp at Q25 and MiXCR, and retained in-frame beta chains. Each CDR3 protein gets just one entry, which takes the most common genes and DNA from the rows behind it. These V and J calls derive from TCRdb rather than the authors' analysis. This sample holds fewer than 20,000 distinct CDR3 sequences; about 18% were observed only once. Roughly 38% of the sample belongs to the ten largest clones.

The CDR3 numbers 16 residues from cysteine through phenylalanine. Of the read, only the CDR3 DNA is kept; its 48 bases are in frame from base 1. Trimming leaves V shorter by 5 bases and J shorter by 5 bases, with the junction holding 11 bases beyond the gene matches. Reading the germline V gene (reference sequence) gives CDR1 LNHDA and CDR2 SQIVND. This clonotype was detected many times. The antigen it recognizes is unknown. No base qualities exist here, and no much larger clone lies one base off it. A history of other malignancies or of prior chemotherapy or radiotherapy was absent in all patients, and node-negative disease was shown on CT and PET/CT in all patients. At each of two time points, six milliliters of peripheral venous blood were collected into EDTA tubes. Ficoll-Paque Plus density-gradient centrifugation was used to isolate PBMCs. Right after collection, samples were kept at -80 degrees C until analysis.

The sequences come from PBMCs, collected before or after stereotactic body radiation therapy (not recorded which). This clonotype was sampled from a donor aged 50 or older with non-small cell lung cancer. The rearrangement joined TRBV19 to TRBJ2-5, with 10 bases in between that match TRBD1. The CDR3 amino acid sequence is: CASSEPRGQGRETQYF. The DNA sequence is given as TGTGCCAGTAGTGAGCCGAGGGGACAGGGGAGGGAGACCCAGTACTTC. Where the CDR3 stops, the reference TRBV19 and TRBJ2-5 genes take over; the full variable domain is DGGITQSPKYLFRKEGQNVTLSCEQNLNHDAMYWYRQDPGQGLRLIYYSQIVNDFQKGDIAEGYSVSREKKESFPLTVTSAQKNPTAFYLCASSEPRGQGRETQYFGPGTRLLVL.